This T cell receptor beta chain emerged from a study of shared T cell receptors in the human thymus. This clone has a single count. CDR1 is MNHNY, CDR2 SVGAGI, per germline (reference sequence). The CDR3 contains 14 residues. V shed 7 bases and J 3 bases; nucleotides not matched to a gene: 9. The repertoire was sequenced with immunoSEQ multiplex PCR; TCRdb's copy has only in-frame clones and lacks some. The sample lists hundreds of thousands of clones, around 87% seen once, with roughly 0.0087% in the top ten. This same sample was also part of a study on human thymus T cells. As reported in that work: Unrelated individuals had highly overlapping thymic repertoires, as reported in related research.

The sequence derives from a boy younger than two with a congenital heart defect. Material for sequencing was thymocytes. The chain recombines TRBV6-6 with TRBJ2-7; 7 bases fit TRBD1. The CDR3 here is CASKQTGPLYEQYF. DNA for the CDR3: TGTGCCAGCAAGCAGACAGGGCCCCTCTACGAGCAGTACTTC.